This TCR beta chain was sequenced in a study of T cell responses to AZD1222 COVID-19 vaccine. Study-wide points: In a largely white British group with more females than males, clonal diversity was possibly underestimated. Among spike-specific TCRs, nearly half reportedly target unmutated variant regions.

Method: immunoSEQ multiplex PCR; TCRdb's copy keeps in-frame clones and lacks some. This table has about 120,000 clones, 92% appearing once. Details on this clone: Its antigen is unidentified.

The CDR3 runs 18 residues. Germline V gene sequence: CDR1 SGHRS, CDR2 YFSETQ. Trimming pared 0 bases from V and 11 bases from J, leaving 24 bases between. The clonotype comes from an adult in good health. Sequencing was performed on peripheral blood, taken on day 0 of AZD1222 vaccination. The chain links TRBV5-1 to TRBJ1-6, with D possibly being TRBD1 (5 bases). The CDR3 loop is CASSLDSRSAGKKAPLHF. In DNA, the CDR3 is TGCGCCAGCAGCTTGGATTCTCGGAGTGCAGGGAAAAAGGCACCCCTCCACTTT.